Listed below are T cell receptor beta chains from one sample, sequenced in a study of blood T cell repertoires in COVID-19. Libraries were prepared by immunoSEQ multiplex PCR; TCRdb keeps only in-frame clonotypes and omits some of them. This sample has 130,000 or so clones; more than 75% occur once, and the top ten carry 4% to 5%. Sequencing was done on a sample of peripheral blood. These receptors came from a woman between 65 and 79 years old with COVID-19, enrolled during active disease. Each CDR3 is given with its conserved first and last residue. The order of the fields is D gene, CDR3 length, J gene, clone size, V gene, CDR3 protein, CDR3 DNA. D genes are given only for firm matches. Clone size is not always given. Where it is, it says once, few, many or a class for expanded clones.

>.|12|TRBJ1-2|.|TRBV20-1
CSASTQGSGYTF
TGCAGTGCTAGTACTCAGGGGAGTGGCTACACCTTC
>.|14|TRBJ2-1|.|TRBV2
CASSPRIATDEQFF
TGTGCCAGCAGTCCCCGTATAGCGACCGATGAGCAGTTCTTC
>.|15|TRBJ2-2|.|TRBV19
CASSIVGVGAGELFF
TGTGCCAGTAGTATCGTAGGGGTTGGGGCCGGGGAGCTGTTTTTT
>.|14|TRBJ1-4|.|TRBV6-5
CASSYGGANEKLFF
TGTGCCAGCAGCTACGGGGGCGCTAATGAAAAACTGTTTTTT
>TRBD2|16|TRBJ2-5|.|TRBV7-3
CASSPGGSGGLGTQYF
TGTGCCAGCAGCCCAGGGGGTAGCGGGGGATTAGGGACCCAGTACTTC
>.|13|TRBJ1-2|.|TRBV7-2
CASSLEGLGGYTF
TGTGCCAGCAGCTTAGAGGGGTTGGGTGGCTACACCTTC
>TRBD1|16|TRBJ1-1|.|TRBV4-3
CASSQGVGTGGYEAFF
TGCGCCAGCAGCCAAGGCGTGGGGACAGGGGGTTATGAAGCTTTCTTT
>TRBD1|14|TRBJ2-7|.|TRBV5-6
CASSRDRFSYEQYF
TGTGCCAGCAGCCGGGACAGGTTCTCCTACGAGCAGTACTTC
>TRBD1|13|TRBJ1-2|.|TRBV29-1
CSVEADRAGGYTF
TGCAGCGTTGAAGCTGACAGGGCAGGAGGCTACACCTTC
>.|14|TRBJ1-2|few|TRBV9
CASSVEGGAYGYTF
TGTGCCAGCAGCGTAGAGGGAGGGGCCTATGGCTACACCTTC
>TRBD2|16|TRBJ2-4|.|TRBV2
CAITTSGGLDKNIQYF
TGTGCCATTACGACTAGCGGGGGATTGGACAAAAACATTCAGTACTTC
>TRBD1|14|TRBJ2-5|.|TRBV27
CASSQGQVFETQYF
TGTGCCAGCAGTCAGGGACAGGTCTTTGAGACCCAGTACTTC
>TRBD1|16|TRBJ1-2|.|TRBV2
CASGSRDSQVPYGYTF
TGTGCCAGCGGATCCAGGGACAGTCAAGTTCCGTATGGCTACACCTTC
>.|13|TRBJ1-4|.|TRBV24-1
CATSEWASEKLFF
TGTGCCACCAGTGAGTGGGCATCGGAAAAACTGTTTTTT
>.|19|TRBJ1-1|.|TRBV7-8
CASSLEKMSGVRMNTEAFF
TGTGCCAGCAGCTTAGAAAAGATGTCAGGGGTCCGCATGAACACTGAAGCTTTCTTT
>TRBD1|14|TRBJ2-7|.|TRBV25-1
CASSESGQGHEQYF
TGTGCCAGCAGTGAATCTGGACAGGGGCACGAGCAGTACTTC
>.|14|TRBJ2-5|once|TRBV7-9
CASSSTVYQETQYF
TGTGCCAGCAGCTCAACAGTGTACCAAGAGACCCAGTACTTC
>.|15|TRBJ2-7|.|TRBV15
CATSRTVGGANEQYF
TGTGCCACCAGCAGAACAGTGGGGGGGGCCAACGAGCAGTACTTC
>.|12|TRBJ2-1|.|TRBV5-1
CASSDTHNEQFF
TGCGCCAGCAGCGACACCCACAATGAGCAGTTCTTC
>.|15|TRBJ1-3|.|TRBV30
CAWSVRAGEGNTIYF
TGTGCCTGGAGTGTAAGGGCAGGGGAGGGGAACACCATATATTTT
>.|13|TRBJ1-5|.|TRBV4-3
CASSQGSEAAQHF
TGCGCCAGCAGCCAAGGTTCCGAGGCTGCCCAGCATTTT
>.|16|TRBJ1-4|few|TRBV7-6
CASSFAGGGGNEKLFF
TGTGCCAGCAGCTTCGCCGGGGGAGGGGGAAATGAAAAACTGTTTTTT